The next 28 T cell receptor beta chains were all read from a single sample in a study of beta chain features in type 1 diabetes. All of the isolated RNA was reverse transcribed, so expressed TCRB transcripts were sequenced. This table comes from immunoSEQ multiplex PCR, and its TCRdb copy is limited to in-frame clones, with some not included. The sample lists under 450,000 clones, 14% occurring once. Sequenced: naive CD4+ T cells from blood. All receptors come from a man aged 25-45 years in good health.

This clone has more than one count but fewer than ten. The chain is built from TRBV7-8 and TRBJ2-7, with unresolved D. CDR3 length: 10 amino acids. From germline, CDR1 is SGHVS and CDR2 FQNEAQ. V gave up 2 bases and J gave up 4 bases, with 0 bases separating them. CDR3 protein: CASSLYEQYV. In DNA form, the CDR3 reads TGTGCCAGCAGCTTATACGAGCAGTACGTC.

The chain is built from TRBV9 and TRBJ1-2; the D gene is possibly TRBD1 (6 bases). This CDR3 has 15 residues. Looked up from germline, CDR1 is SGDLS and CDR2 is YYNGEE. V was pared by 3 bases and J by 7 bases, with 19 bases between. This CDR3 reads CASSEGATGYGGYTF. The CDR3 DNA is TGTGCCAGCAGCGAAGGGGCTACAGGGTATGGTGGCTACACCTTC.

This clone was observed a few times. CDR3 sequence (DNA): TGTGCCAGCAGCTTAGTGTACTACGAGCAGTACTTC. Its protein is CASSLVYYEQYF. The rearrangement links TRBV11-2 to TRBJ2-7; D gene ambiguous. CDR1 and CDR2 (germline): SGHAT, FQNNGV. The CDR3 extends over 12 amino acids. Trimming took off 1 base at V and 3 bases at J, with 4 bases between the two ends.

This clone was seen a few times. V gene TRBV9 combines with J gene TRBJ1-1; 7 bases agree with TRBD1. The germline CDR1 and CDR2 sequences are SGDLS and YYNGEE. V gave up 0 bases and J gave up 10 bases; unmatched junction bases: 12. The length of the CDR3 is 15 residues. CDR3 protein: CASSVEPGRHRGAFF. The CDR3 coding sequence is TGTGCCAGCAGCGTAGAGCCTGGCAGGCACAGGGGAGCTTTCTTT.

The gene calls are TRBV6-6 and TRBJ2-5; D is ambiguous. This CDR3 has 12 residues. Germline loops: CDR1 MNHNY, CDR2 SVGAGI (reference sequence). The V end lost 6 bases, the J end lost 4 bases, and 9 bases lay between the germline ends. CDR3 region: CASRGTSETQYF. In DNA, the CDR3 is TGTGCCAGCAGGGGTACATCAGAGACCCAGTACTTC.

This clone was counted only a few times. This sequence joins TRBV28 and TRBJ2-7, with 10 positions matching TRBD2. The CDR3 sequence is 14 residues long. V lost 6 bases, J lost 6 bases, and 8 bases stayed unmatched. The germline gives CDR1 MDHEN, CDR2 SYDVKM. This CDR3 reads CASSPSGRASEQYV. CDR3 sequence (DNA): TGTGCCAGCAGCCCGAGCGGGAGGGCCTCCGAGCAGTACGTC.

The table lists this clone with a few counts. The V and J genes are TRBV30 and TRBJ2-1, with 12 bases lining up with TRBD2. CDR1 and CDR2 from the germline V gene are GTSNPN and SVGIG (reference sequence). Trimming cost V 2 bases and J 6 bases; bases outside gene matches: 8. The CDR3 contains 16 residues. The CDR3 reads CAWSRSTSGRINEQFF. The CDR3, as DNA: TGTGCCTGGAGTCGATCCACTAGCGGGAGGATCAATGAGCAGTTCTTC.

Many counts were recorded for this clone. This sequence joins TRBV9 and TRBJ2-1; D call uncertain. CDR1 and CDR2 from the germline V gene are SGDLS and YYNGEE. V was pared by 0 bases and J by 9 bases, with 16 bases between. The CDR3 contains 15 residues. The CDR3 nucleotides read TGTGCCAGCAGCGTAGACGAGCGAGCGCTCAGTGAGCAGTTCTTC. Protein sequence: CASSVDERALSEQFF. The variable domain in full, with the rest retrieved from reference TRBV9 and TRBJ2-1, is DSGVTQTPKHLITATGQRVTLRCSPRSGDLSVYWYQQSLDQGLQFLIQYYNGEERAKGNILERFSAQQFPDLHSELNLSSLELGDSALYFCASSVDERALSEQFFGPGTRLTVL.

V is TRBV30 and J is TRBJ2-3; D gene uncertain. Germline V CDR1 and CDR2: GTSNPN, SVGIG (reference sequence). The germline V and J ends were trimmed by 5 bases and 5 bases, with 8 bases remaining between them. The CDR3 loop spans 11 amino acids. Here the CDR3 reads CAWGVGDTQYF. The CDR3 DNA is TGTGCCTGGGGGGTTGGAGATACGCAGTATTTT. Drawing the rest from reference TRBV30 and TRBJ2-3, the complete variable domain is SQTIHQWPATLVQPVGSPLSLECTVEGTSNPNLYWYRQAAGRGLQLLFYSVGIGQISSEVPQNLSASRPQDRQFILSSKKLLLSDSGFYLCAWGVGDTQYFGPGTRLTVL.

This clone was counted only a few times. The chain recombines TRBV18 with TRBJ2-4, with D possibly TRBD1 on 6 matching bases. Between the trimmed V and J ends, which lost 0 bases and 1 base, there was a span of 10 bases. This CDR3 has 16 residues. Looked up from germline, CDR1 is KGHSH and CDR2 is LQKENI. CDR3 residues: CASSPPGQGAKNIQYF. CDR3 coding DNA: TGTGCCAGCTCACCACCGGGGCAGGGGGCCAAAAACATTCAGTACTTC. Based on the CDR3 plus reference TRBV18 and TRBJ2-4, the full variable domain is NAGVMQNPRHLVRRRGQEARLRCSPMKGHSHVYWYRQLPEEGLKFMVYLQKENIIDESGMPKERFSAEFPKEGPSILRIQQVVRGDSAAYFCASSPPGQGAKNIQYFGAGTRLSVL.

V gene TRBV11-2 combines with J gene TRBJ2-7; 7 bases align to TRBD2. V shed 6 bases and J 0 bases; nucleotides not matched to a gene: 11. Germline values: CDR1 SGHAT, CDR2 FQNNGV. The CDR3 is made up of 16 amino acids. CDR3 region: CASRGASGGSSYEQYF. CDR3 nucleotide sequence: TGTGCCAGCAGAGGTGCTTCGGGGGGAAGCTCCTACGAGCAGTACTTC. The complete variable domain, with remaining parts taken from reference TRBV11-2 and TRBJ2-7, reads EAGVAQSPRYKIIEKRQSVAFWCNPISGHATLYWYQQILGQGPKLLIQFQNNGVVDDSQLPKDRFSAERLKGVDSTLKIQPAKLEDSAVYLCASRGASGGSSYEQYFGPGTRLTVT.

The chain couples TRBV11-3 to TRBJ2-1; 11 bases are a match to TRBD2. CDR1 SGHNT and CDR2 YENEEA come from the germline V gene. The CDR3 sequence is 13 residues long. V lost 4 bases to trimming and J lost 14 bases; unmatched junction nucleotides: 7. For the CDR3, the DNA is TGTGCCAGCAGCTCCCTCACTAGCGGGAGTAAGTTCTTC. Protein: CASSSLTSGSKFF.

This clone has only a few counts. The genes are TRBV25-1 and TRBJ2-7; 9 bases are shared with TRBD1. This CDR3 region has 14 residues. In germline, CDR1 is MGHDK, CDR2 SYGVNS. With V trimmed by 1 base and J by 5 bases, 3 bases remained unmatched. The CDR3 DNA reads as TGTGCCAGCAGTGAATGGGGGACAGGGCACGAGCAGTACTTC. Translated: CASSEWGTGHEQYF.

V gene TRBV7-2 combines with J gene TRBJ2-3, with 7 bases that match TRBD1. Per the germline V gene, CDR1 is SGHTA and CDR2 is FQGNSA. The CDR3 length is 15 residues. Trimming at V came to 7 bases and at J to 1 base, leaving 8 bases not matched to a gene. The CDR3 DNA reads TGTGCCAGCAACCCTCAGGGGGTAGGCACAGATACGCAGTATTTT. It yields the protein CASNPQGVGTDTQYF.

In its sample, this clone was seen a few times. The chain employs TRBV6-6 and TRBJ1-5, with 7 bases aligning to TRBD1. Germline V gene lookup returns CDR1 MNHNY and CDR2 SVGAGI (reference sequence). This CDR3 contains 15 residues. Trimming took 2 bases from V and 5 from J; bases not matched to a gene: 6. CDR3 sequence (DNA): TGTGCCAGCAGTTACAGGGCAGGGGGGCATCAGCCCCAGCATTTT. Residues: CASSYRAGGHQPQHF.

This clone was counted only a few times. V is TRBV7-2 and J is TRBJ2-7, with 13 bases that match TRBD2. The CDR3 consists of 15 residues. Germline V gives CDR1 SGHTA, CDR2 FQGNSA. Trimming cost V 5 bases and J 5 bases; bases outside gene matches: 6. The CDR3 DNA is TGTGCCAGCAGCCAAGGGACTAGCGGGATTCACGAGCAGTACGTC. Encoded protein: CASSQGTSGIHEQYV.

This clone was picked up a small number of times. For the CDR3, the DNA is TGTGCCAGCAGCTTAGGGTGGGGCACAGATACGCAGTATTTT. Its protein product is CASSLGWGTDTQYF. The genes are TRBV7-2 and TRBJ2-3; no clear D. Germline V gene sequence: CDR1 SGHTA, CDR2 FQGNSA. With 1 base removed from V and 1 base from J, the gap between germline ends came to 6 bases. The CDR3 consists of 14 residues.

The chain is built from TRBV6-5 and TRBJ1-1; D gene unclear. The germline CDR1 and CDR2 sequences are MNHEY and SVGAGI. V dropped 0 bases and J dropped 3 bases, with 8 bases sitting between them. The CDR3 has 14 amino acids. CDR3 sequence reads: CASSYSNQYTEAFF. The CDR3 DNA sequence: TGTGCCAGCAGTTACTCGAATCAGTACACTGAAGCTTTCTTT.

The chain joins TRBV6-5 to TRBJ1-1; D is ambiguous. This CDR3 region has 11 residues. Trimming took off 4 bases at V and 5 bases at J, with 5 bases between the two ends. CDR1 and CDR2 from the germline V gene are MNHEY and SVGAGI. The CDR3 loop reads CASSSGTEAFF. CDR3 sequence (DNA): TGTGCCAGCAGTTCTGGGACTGAAGCTTTCTTT.

This chain uses TRBV9 with TRBJ2-5; TRBD2 agrees at 7 bases. The CDR3 spans 18 residues. The trim removed 5 bases at V and 2 bases at J, leaving 18 bases unmatched. Germline V gives CDR1 SGDLS, CDR2 YYNGEE. The CDR3 region has the DNA TGTGCCAGCAGTGTCCTCAAGCAGAGGGAGGGCTGGCAAGAGACCCAGTACTTC. This gives the protein CASSVLKQREGWQETQYF.

V gene TRBV5-4 combines with J gene TRBJ1-1; D is unresolved. The V end lost 3 bases, the J end lost 3 bases, and 9 bases lay between the germline ends. This CDR3 contains 13 residues. From germline, CDR1 is SGHNT and CDR2 YYREEE (reference sequence). CDR3 sequence: CASSSRGDTEAFF. CDR3 in DNA: TGTGCCAGCAGCTCTCGAGGCGACACTGAAGCTTTCTTT.

V usage is TRBV7-2 and J usage is TRBJ1-2; D is unclear. CDR3 size: 15 residues. Germline V gene data show CDR1 as SGHTA and CDR2 as FQGNSA. V dropped 2 bases and J dropped 7 bases, with 17 bases sitting between them. The CDR3 bases are TGTGCCAGCAGCTTATCGTGGGGAGGGAATGGTGGCTACACCTTC. This gives the protein CASSLSWGGNGGYTF.

The table lists this clone with a few counts. The J gene is TRBJ2-1, the V gene TRBV7-9; 9 bases match TRBD2. V lost 8 bases to trimming and J lost 4 bases; unmatched junction nucleotides: 9. This CDR3 spans 15 amino acids. Germline CDR1 is SEHNR and CDR2 is FQNEAQ (reference sequence). CDR3 protein: CASSLAGESYNEQFF. The CDR3 coding sequence is TGTGCCAGCTCCTTAGCGGGAGAGTCGTACAATGAGCAGTTCTTC.

The V gene is TRBV9, the J gene TRBJ2-7, with D tentatively TRBD2 (5 bases). From germline, CDR1 is SGDLS and CDR2 YYNGEE. Trimming pared 4 bases from V and 3 bases from J, leaving 14 bases between. The CDR3 totals 14 residues. CDR3 amino acids: CASSPQGLFYEQYF. DNA of the CDR3: TGTGCCAGCAGCCCTCAAGGACTGTTCTACGAGCAGTACTTC.

With regard to this clone: Other DNA variants within this sample encode the same CDR3. V and J are TRBV15 and TRBJ2-3, with D hard to call. The V gene's germline CDR1 is LNHNV and CDR2 YYDKDF (reference sequence). Trimming removed 1 base at V and 3 bases at J, with 2 bases between. The CDR3 is made up of 12 amino acids. CDR3 sequence: CATSRGTDTQYF. The CDR3, as DNA: TGTGCCACCAGCAGAGGTACAGATACGCAGTATTTT.

A few counts support this clone. J is TRBJ2-2 and V is TRBV4-2; 7 positions match TRBD2. The CDR3 length is 15 residues. Germline V gene sequence: CDR1 LGHNA, CDR2 YNFKEQ. With 2 bases clipped from V and 4 bases from J, the junction kept 4 bases outside the gene matches. The CDR3 loop reads CASSQREDGTGELFF. In nucleotides, the CDR3 is TGTGCCAGCAGCCAACGGGAGGACGGCACCGGGGAGCTGTTTTTT.

The V call is TRBV7-2, the J call TRBJ1-2; weak D call: TRBD1 (6 bases). V was trimmed by 5 bases and J by 4 bases, leaving 11 bases between them. CDR3 length equals 13 residues. CDR1 is SGHTA, CDR2 FQGNSA, per germline. In nucleotides, the CDR3 is TGTGCCAGCAGCCACAGGGATGGCTATGGCTACACCTTC. Its translation: CASSHRDGYGYTF.

The chain uses TRBV29-1 and TRBJ1-2, with 8 bases that match TRBD1. This CDR3 comprises 12 residues. The V gene end was trimmed by 7 bases and the J gene end by 5 bases; junction bases not matched to a gene: 6. Germline V lookup: CDR1 SQVTM, CDR2 ANQGSEA. For the CDR3, the DNA is TGCAGCGGTGGACAGGGAAGGTATGGCTACACCTTC. As protein: CSGGQGRYGYTF.